This record looks at one T cell receptor beta chain sequence and its context. Antigen specificity is unknown. Germline lookup yields CDR1 SGHKS and CDR2 YYEKEE (reference sequence). Germline trimming cut 4 bases from V and 2 bases from J; bases unmatched to any gene: 10. The CDR3 is made up of 16 amino acids. It was with a sample-barcoded 5' primer and a J-beta primer mix that a second PCR of about 6 to 11 cycles was run. With 12 random nucleotides, a template-switch adaptor tagged each individual cDNA molecule. There were at least 3 million CDR3-containing paired-end reads obtained from each sample. TCRdb recomputed calls from the 5' RACE reads with MiXCR, one row per CDR3 protein. Among 600,000 or so distinct CDR3 sequences listed, approximately 30% were seen once. These data are taken from a study of blood T cells in healthy people across ages. Points from the study as a whole: Older age went with lower TCR beta diversity per million T cells, in a roughly linear way.

Material for sequencing was blood. The sequence derives from a woman at least 80 years old in good health. The rearrangement links TRBV5-5 to TRBJ1-2; 8 bases are a match to TRBD1. The CDR3 protein is CASSLEPGQANYGYTF. The CDR3 DNA follows: TGTGCCAGCAGCCTAGAACCGGGACAGGCCAACTATGGCTACACCTTC. The variable domain in full, with the rest retrieved from reference TRBV5-5 and TRBJ1-2, is DAGVTQSPTHLIKTRGQQVTLRCSPISGHKSVSWYQQVLGQGPQFIFQYYEKEERGRGNFPDRFSARQFPNYSSELNVNALLLGDSALYLCASSLEPGQANYGYTFGSGTRLTVV.